This T cell receptor beta chain was recorded in a study of T cells after yellow fever vaccination (dated by TCRdb to between 2017 and 2020). In the study overall: Libraries from fractions with low cell numbers were prepared with the SMART-Seq v4 Ultra Low Input RNA kit. The cohort comprised two healthy male donors, one aged 18 to 29 and one aged 30 to 40 years. To track T-cell clones before and after primary and booster YFV17D yellow fever vaccination, bulk TCR alpha and beta repertoires were sequenced longitudinally. Blood was drawn at multiple timepoints before and after primary and secondary immunization, with bulk PBMC replicates and cell subsets isolated. General findings and caveats noted by the study authors: Because the study included only a couple of donors, the extent to which the findings can be generalized is limited. A small fraction of clonotypes appeared in both the CD4 and CD8 compartments, likely as a result of convergent recombination. Because abundant contaminating clonotypes from the bulk population could be contained in FACS-sorted repertoires, computational filtering was required. Compared with the primary T-cell response, the secondary T-cell response was weaker but faster, peaking on day 5 rather than day 15. After the booster, most of the clones that had expanded following primary vaccination were detected again (almost 98% of CD4 and around 87% of CD8), which suggests that memory was broadly maintained.

The V end loses 4 bases and the J end loses 4 bases, and a stretch of 14 bases separates them. The germline V gene gives CDR1 as SGHRS and CDR2 as YFSETQ. Counted from cysteine to phenylalanine, this CDR3 has 14 amino acids. Only the CDR3 part of the read is kept: 42 bases, read in frame from the first base. This sample's treatment or condition label indicates: live attenuated yellow fever vaccine strain. A standard Ficoll-Paque protocol was used to isolate PBMCs from peripheral blood. Dynabeads CD4 and CD8 positive selection kits were used to isolate CD4 and CD8 T-cell fractions. TriZol was used to extract RNA from bulk PBMCs, from CD4 and CD8 fractions, and from dextramer-positive and dextramer-negative fractions. This clonotype was picked up many times. It has no known antigen specificity. No base quality values were provided; no much bigger clone lies one nucleotide off. TCR cDNA was made using 5'RACE template switching, a step that added a universal primer site and unique molecular identifiers. Priming for cDNA synthesis came from both the TCR alpha and TCR beta constant segments. Libraries were amplified in two PCR steps, with sample barcodes and sequencing adapters added in the second step. Sequencing of the libraries was done on either Illumina HiSeq 2500 (2x100 bp) or NovaSeq (2x150 bp). In the source study's methods: MIGEC was used to demultiplex reads and collapse the reads into UMI consensus sequences, and MiXCR was used for V(D)J alignment. Using edgeR on replicate PBMC samples, clonotypes were called vaccine-responding if FDR was below 0.01 and the log2 fold change was above 5 up to day 15. CD4 or CD8 identity was assigned to each bulk clonotype according to whether the clonotype was present at higher abundance in the sequenced CD4 repertoire or the sequenced CD8 repertoire. The public reads were reprocessed in TCRdb via fastp at Q25 and MiXCR, keeping in-frame beta chains. Every entry covers one CDR3 protein and lists the most common genes and DNA from its rows. For this entry, the V and J calls and clone size follow TCRdb and not the study's own pipeline. The sample contains more than 65,000 distinct CDR3 sequences, 5% to 6.5% of them found a single time. The ten largest account for roughly 2.3% of the sample.

The receptor chain draws on TRBV5-1 and TRBJ2-5; D gene: possibly TRBD1, on 7 matching bases. The source material was CD4+ T cells sorted from PBMCs, sampled less than 18 days after the first yellow fever vaccination. The source is a young man who received the YFV17D yellow fever vaccine. CDR3 sequence: CASSQGQGGETQYF. The base sequence is TGCGCCAGCAGCCAGGGCCAGGGGGGAGAGACCCAGTACTTC.